Here is one T cell receptor (beta chain) with its context. Repertoires were generated with immunoSEQ multiplex PCR, while TCRdb's copy carries only in-frame clones and drops some. The table lists about 130,000 clones, around 81% of them singletons. Germline assignment: CDR1 LNHDA and CDR2 SQIVND (reference sequence). V was clipped by 7 bases and J by 0 bases, with 15 bases between them. The CDR3 consists of 15 residues. The sample originates from a study of blood T cell repertoires in COVID-19. Study-level information: Sample material is recorded as cDNA or gDNA derived from T cells, B-cell-depleted T cells, or PBMCs.

The chain employs TRBV19 and TRBJ1-1; tentative D call: TRBD1 (6 bases). The sample was peripheral blood. The sequence was collected from a woman between 50 and 59 years old with acute or convalescent COVID-19. CDR3 protein: CASKGTTTLNTEAFF. The DNA for the CDR3 is TGTGCCAGTAAAGGGACAACGACCCTGAACACTGAAGCTTTCTTT. The entire variable domain, with the rest obtained from reference TRBV19 and TRBJ1-1, is as follows: DGGITQSPKYLFRKEGQNVTLSCEQNLNHDAMYWYRQDPGQGLRLIYYSQIVNDFQKGDIAEGYSVSREKKESFPLTVTSAQKNPTAFYLCASKGTTTLNTEAFFGQGTRLTVV.